This TCR beta chain originates from a study of naive and memory T cell subsets. This clonotype was detected a few times. Its specificity is not known. Both TRBC1 and TRBC2 were covered by a beta constant-region primer of two equimolar oligonucleotides. Ligated cDNA was amplified by four rounds of PCR with nested alpha and beta constant-region primers and SP2. TCRdb re-called the UMI-ligation and nested PCR reads with MiXCR, one entry per CDR3 protein. Of under 150,000 distinct CDR3 sequences listed, around 21% are singletons. CMV status came from CD4+ T cell IFNgamma after overnight CMV lysate stimulation of fresh PBMCs. Cells stained for CD3, CD4, CD8, CD45RA and CD27 were sorted into four subsets. Study-wide results and caveats: Possibly reflecting memory cells re-expressing CD45RA, a few larger clonotypes occurred in naive repertoires, especially CD8. Diversity fell and Gini index rose from naive through CM, EM, EMRA.

Germline assignment: CDR1 KGHSY and CDR2 FQNENV. CDR3 length: 17 residues. The trim removed 2 bases at V and 0 bases at J, leaving 4 bases unmatched. The sequence was obtained from a human donor in good health. This chain uses TRBV16 with TRBJ2-1; the match to TRBD2 covers 10 bases. Sequenced: naive CD8+ T cells from blood. Written as DNA, the CDR3 is TGTGCCAGCAGCCAACAAGCGGGAGGGCCCTCCTACAATGAGCAGTTCTTC. It specifies CASSQQAGGPSYNEQFF.